A single sample is the source of the 27 T cell receptor beta chains below, sequenced in a study of blood T cell repertoires in COVID-19. The table came from immunoSEQ multiplex PCR; TCRdb's copy has only in-frame clones and leaves some out. The sample holds fewer than 350,000 clones; approximately 91% are singletons and the top ten take about 2.3%. The sequenced sample consisted of PBMCs or T cells enriched from blood (not recorded which). The receptors come from a woman in her thirties or forties with acute COVID-19.

With respect to this clone: This sample also contains other DNA sequences that code for the same CDR3. This sequence joins TRBV28 and TRBJ1-1, with D perhaps TRBD1 (6 bases). The V end lost 3 bases, the J end lost 5 bases, and 13 bases lay between the germline ends. Looked up from germline, CDR1 is MDHEN and CDR2 is SYDVKM. The length of the CDR3 is 14 residues. The DNA for the CDR3 is TGTGCCAGCAGTTTGAGCGGAACAGGGACTGAAGCTTTCTTT. Residues: CASSLSGTGTEAFF.

J is TRBJ2-7 and V is TRBV7-2, with 9 nucleotides matching TRBD2. Germline-derived CDR1 and CDR2 are SGHTA and FQGNSA. The CDR3 length is 17 residues. V was pared by 1 base and J by 3 bases, with 10 bases of the junction left unmatched. CDR3 DNA sequence: TGTGCCAGCAGCTTAGGGTTTAGCGGGAGACGGGGCTACGAGCAGTACTTC. Encoded protein: CASSLGFSGRRGYEQYF.

V and J are TRBV19 and TRBJ2-7, with a tentative D call TRBD1 (6 bases). The germline V gene has CDR1 LNHDA and CDR2 SQIVND (reference sequence). The CDR3 extends over 16 amino acids. Trimming took off 5 bases at V and 2 bases at J, with 19 bases between the two ends. The CDR3: CASSPYSIGQTYEQYF. CDR3 DNA: TGTGCCAGTAGTCCTTACTCCATCGGACAGACCTACGAGCAGTACTTC.

The rearrangement links TRBV7-2 to TRBJ2-4, with TRBD2 matching 12 bases. Germline CDR1 is SGHTA and CDR2 is FQGNSA. CDR3 length: 18 amino acids. V was pared by 6 bases and J by 0 bases, with 9 bases of the junction left unmatched. In nucleotides, the CDR3 is TGTGCCAGCAGTCGGAGGACTAGCGGGGATATAGCCAAAAACATTCAGTACTTC. Translation gives CASSRRTSGDIAKNIQYF.

The chain uses TRBV30 and TRBJ1-2, with 7 bases aligning to TRBD1. The ends lost 1 base at V and 4 bases at J; junction bases unmatched: 6. CDR3 length equals 14 residues. Germline V gene lookup returns CDR1 GTSNPN and CDR2 SVGIG (reference sequence). The CDR3 bases are TGTGCCTGGAGTGCACTGGACAGGATCTATGGCTACACCTTC. Protein: CAWSALDRIYGYTF.

The CDR3 spells CASGAGTANQPQHF. CDR3 nucleotides: TGTGCCAGCGGGGCGGGGACAGCTAATCAGCCCCAGCATTTT. The chain links TRBV28 to TRBJ1-5, with 7 bases fitting TRBD1. CDR1 is MDHEN, CDR2 SYDVKM, per germline. Germline trimming cut 8 bases from V and 4 bases from J; bases unmatched to any gene: 8. CDR3 size: 14 residues.

This clone appeared once. The gene calls are TRBV2 and TRBJ1-4; weak D call: TRBD1 (6 bases). Germline V CDR1 and CDR2: SNHLY, FYNNEI. Trimming pared 10 bases from V and 7 bases from J, leaving 19 bases between. The CDR3 has 14 residues. CDR3 DNA: TGTGCCACCAACGTGGGGGCAGAAGGTGAAAAACTGTTTTTT. It encodes CATNVGAEGEKLFF.

The chain carries TRBV19 and TRBJ1-2; 7 nucleotides line up with TRBD1. Germline V gives CDR1 LNHDA, CDR2 SQIVND (reference sequence). Unmatched junction bases numbered 12, after V lost 5 bases and J lost 0 bases. The CDR3 runs to 17 residues. The CDR3 DNA sequence: TGTGCCAGTAGTCGGCCCGGGACAGCTTTAGCTAACTATGGCTACACCTTC. It translates to CASSRPGTALANYGYTF.

The chain couples TRBV11-2 to TRBJ1-6, with D unclear. The germline V and J ends were trimmed by 5 bases and 7 bases, with 21 bases remaining between them. The CDR3 has 17 amino acids. The V gene's germline CDR1 is SGHAT and CDR2 FQNNGV. CDR3 protein: CASSPVTWQRLNSPLHF. CDR3 nucleotide sequence: TGTGCCAGCAGCCCGGTCACATGGCAGCGCCTAAATTCACCCCTCCACTTT. Using reference TRBV11-2 and TRBJ1-6 for the parts outside the CDR3, the full variable domain is EAGVAQSPRYKIIEKRQSVAFWCNPISGHATLYWYQQILGQGPKLLIQFQNNGVVDDSQLPKDRFSAERLKGVDSTLKIQPAKLEDSAVYLCASSPVTWQRLNSPLHFGNGTRLTVT.

The rearrangement uses TRBV19 and TRBJ1-4; 9 nucleotides agree with TRBD1. This CDR3 is built from 14 residues. V lost 7 bases to trimming and J lost 7 bases; unmatched junction nucleotides: 7. CDR1 is LNHDA and CDR2 is SQIVND in the germline V gene (reference sequence). The CDR3 region is CASTSMDRGEKLFF. The CDR3 coding sequence is TGTGCCAGTACCTCAATGGACAGGGGTGAAAAACTGTTTTTT.

This clone was observed a few times. The chain links TRBV29-1 to TRBJ1-2; 7 bases fit TRBD1. The CDR3 extends over 13 amino acids. Germline values: CDR1 SQVTM, CDR2 ANQGSEA. J gave up 3 bases and V 4 bases, and 5 bases lay outside the gene matches. The CDR3 nucleotides read TGCAGCGTTGCAGGGGGAGACTACTATGGCTACACCTTC. Translated: CSVAGGDYYGYTF.

This chain links TRBV5-4 with TRBJ2-3; the match to TRBD1 covers 8 bases. Trimming at V came to 9 bases and at J to 6 bases, leaving 9 bases not matched to a gene. CDR1 and CDR2 (germline): SGHNT, YYREEE (reference sequence). The CDR3 has 13 residues. CDR3 sequence reads: CATPGGAADTQYF. The CDR3 nucleotides read TGTGCCACCCCAGGGGGCGCAGCGGATACGCAGTATTTT.

To note about this clone: Additional DNA sequences in this sample encode the identical CDR3. The V gene is TRBV10-3, the J gene TRBJ2-7; 7 bases map to TRBD1. Germline lookup yields CDR1 ENHRY and CDR2 SYGVKD. V lost 8 bases to trimming and J lost 0 bases; unmatched junction nucleotides: 1. The CDR3 is 12 amino acids. CDR3 in DNA: TGTGCCATCCGGGACAGCTCCTACGAGCAGTACTTC. It is translated as CAIRDSSYEQYF.

The chain links TRBV7-9 to TRBJ2-2; 9 bases are shared with TRBD1. V dropped 1 base and J dropped 4; count of bases not matched to a gene: 1. This CDR3 is built from 15 residues. Per the germline V gene, CDR1 is SEHNR and CDR2 is FQNEAQ (reference sequence). CDR3 loop: CASSLVTGGTGELFF. DNA of the CDR3: TGTGCCAGCAGCTTAGTGACAGGGGGCACCGGGGAGCTGTTTTTT. Using reference TRBV7-9 and TRBJ2-2 for the parts outside the CDR3, the full variable domain is DTGVSQNPRHKITKRGQNVTFRCDPISEHNRLYWYRQTLGQGPEFLTYFQNEAQLEKSRLLSDRFSAERPKGSFSTLEIQRTEQGDSAMYLCASSLVTGGTGELFFGEGSRLTVL.

This chain uses TRBV9 with TRBJ1-1; tentative D call: TRBD1 (5 bases). V was shortened by 4 bases and J by 1 base, with 11 bases between the two germline ends. Germline V gene data show CDR1 as SGDLS and CDR2 as YYNGEE. This CDR3 spans 14 amino acids. The CDR3 region has the DNA TGTGCCAGCAGCCAAACTCAGGGGAACACTGAAGCTTTCTTT. Residues: CASSQTQGNTEAFF.

V and J are TRBV5-1 and TRBJ2-3, with D maybe TRBD1 (6 bases). In germline, CDR1 is SGHRS, CDR2 YFSETQ. This CDR3 has 16 residues. The germline V and J ends were trimmed by 4 bases and 0 bases, with 15 bases remaining between them. CDR3 in amino acids: CASSVQGLMSTDTQYF. DNA of the CDR3: TGCGCCAGCAGCGTCCAGGGGTTGATGAGCACAGATACGCAGTATTTT.

This chain connects TRBV28 to TRBJ1-2, with D possibly being TRBD1 (6 bases). CDR3 length equals 16 residues. The V gene's germline CDR1 is MDHEN and CDR2 SYDVKM. V shed 5 bases and J shed 3 bases, with 19 bases lying between them. The CDR3 nucleotides are TGTGCCAGCAGTAAGGCCGCGGGGGGCTCTTACTATGGCTACACCTTC. Translated, it gives CASSKAAGGSYYGYTF.

The J gene is TRBJ2-2, the V gene TRBV19, with D perhaps TRBD1 (5 bases). The V end was cut by 6 bases, the J end by 3 bases, with 11 bases between. CDR1 and CDR2 from the germline V gene are LNHDA and SQIVND (reference sequence). The CDR3 is 14 amino acids. The CDR3 region has the DNA TGTGCCAGTAGAACCCAGGGCTACACCGGGGAGCTGTTTTTT. This gives the protein CASRTQGYTGELFF.

The CDR3 DNA follows: TGCAGCGTTGATGGCGGATCCTATGGCTACACCTTC. It translates to CSVDGGSYGYTF. V usage is TRBV29-1 and J usage is TRBJ1-2; D remains unclear. Trimming shortened V by 3 bases and J by 4 bases, and 9 bases separated the two germline ends. The CDR3 extends over 12 amino acids. Looked up from germline, CDR1 is SQVTM and CDR2 is ANQGSEA.

The genes are TRBV15 and TRBJ2-3, with 7 positions matching TRBD1. CDR3 length: 18 amino acids. Germline V gives CDR1 LNHNV, CDR2 YYDKDF (reference sequence). Trimming took 0 bases from V and 9 from J; bases not matched to a gene: 18. CDR3 loop: CATSRDKGETGTHWTQYF. In nucleotides, the CDR3 is TGTGCCACCAGCAGAGATAAAGGGGAGACAGGGACCCATTGGACGCAGTATTTT. Looking up the rest from reference TRBV15 and TRBJ2-3 gives the full variable domain: DAMVIQNPRYQVTQFGKPVTLSCSQTLNHNVMYWYQQKSSQAPKLLFHYYDKDFNNEADTPDNFQSRRPNTSFCFLDIRSPGLGDTAMYLCATSRDKGETGTHWTQYFGPGTRLTVL.

The chain has TRBV14 and TRBJ2-2; D not resolved. The CDR3 loop spans 14 amino acids. V was pared by 1 base and J by 2 bases, with 5 bases between. Per the germline V gene, CDR1 is SGHDN and CDR2 is FVKESK. CDR3 bases: TGTGCCAGCAGCCAAGTAACTAACACCGGGGAGCTGTTTTTT. Translation gives CASSQVTNTGELFF.

V is TRBV5-1 and J is TRBJ2-7, with TRBD2 matching over 10 bases. Germline V gene sequence: CDR1 SGHRS, CDR2 YFSETQ. Trimming removed 4 bases from V and 4 bases from J; junction bases left unmatched: 5. This CDR3 spans 14 amino acids. CDR3 sequence reads: CASSLAGDLYEQYF. CDR3 bases: TGCGCCAGCAGCCTAGCGGGAGATCTTTACGAGCAGTACTTC.

The chain combines TRBV29-1 with TRBJ1-3; D unclear. The V end was cut by 7 bases, the J end by 0 bases, with 10 bases between. From germline, CDR1 is SQVTM and CDR2 ANQGSEA. The CDR3 has 13 amino acids. The CDR3 coding sequence is TGCAGCGGGGCTAAGTCCTCTGGAAACACCATATATTTT. Translation: CSGAKSSGNTIYF.

This clone was seen a handful of times. The chain carries TRBV3-1 (or the pseudogene TRBV3-2) and TRBJ1-5; tentatively, D is TRBD1 (5 bases). Germline CDR1 reads LGHDT; CDR2 reads YNNKEL (reference sequence). V was shortened by 2 bases and J by 3 bases, with 17 bases between the two germline ends. The CDR3 length is 17 residues. The CDR3 protein is CASSQTPGGSFNQPQHF. CDR3 DNA sequence: TGTGCCAGCAGCCAAACACCGGGGGGAAGCTTCAATCAGCCCCAGCATTTT.

This clone has a single count. The V call is TRBV19, the J call TRBJ2-3; TRBD2 matches at 7 bases. V lost 1 base and J lost 4; bases outside the gene matches: 5. CDR3 size: 15 residues. The germline CDR1 and CDR2 sequences are LNHDA and SQIVND (reference sequence). The CDR3 DNA reads TGTGCCAGTAGTATAGGGGAGGCGGGGGCAGATACGCAGTATTTT. Translation: CASSIGEAGADTQYF. The variable domain in full, with the rest retrieved from reference TRBV19 and TRBJ2-3, is DGGITQSPKYLFRKEGQNVTLSCEQNLNHDAMYWYRQDPGQGLRLIYYSQIVNDFQKGDIAEGYSVSREKKESFPLTVTSAQKNPTAFYLCASSIGEAGADTQYFGPGTRLTVL.

This clone was counted a single time. Here the CDR3 reads CASSLLAGGAGELFF. CDR3 DNA: TGTGCCAGCAGCTTACTAGCGGGGGGCGCCGGGGAGCTGTTTTTT. The V call is TRBV11-2, the J call TRBJ2-2, with 11 bases that match TRBD2. CDR3 length: 15 residues. The germline gives CDR1 SGHAT, CDR2 FQNNGV. Trimming took 2 bases from V and 6 from J; bases not matched to a gene: 2.

This clone turned up a few times. The chain is built from TRBV4-1 and TRBJ2-3; the D gene is possibly TRBD2 (6 bases). This CDR3 has 17 amino acids. Germline V gene sequence: CDR1 MGHRA, CDR2 YSYEKL. Trimming removed 1 base at V and 2 bases at J, with 16 bases between. The CDR3 reads CASSQGRGGGPTDTQYF. The CDR3 DNA is TGCGCCAGCAGCCAAGGTAGGGGAGGAGGACCCACAGATACGCAGTATTTT.